This TCR beta chain comes out of a study of blood T cell repertoires in COVID-19 (dated by TCRdb to 2018 to 2021). For the study in its entirety: Collaborator samples came from the United States, Italy and Spain and covered acute and convalescent phases of COVID-19. Where available, HLA class I and class II types were obtained from metadata supplied by the sample provider rather than from assay-based typing. A freely available public database, intended as a resource for researchers studying the immune response to SARS-CoV-2, is where the repertoires were released. A de-identified subject ID, COVID-19 status, age in years and sex were almost always included in the sample metadata. The dataset comprised deeply sampled blood TCRbeta repertoires from subjects exposed to, actively infected with, or recovered from COVID-19. Samples were obtained from the ongoing ImmuneRACE study (first 160 participants) and from 1,000 to 1,500 subjects provided by 6 global collaborators. The material from the prospective study consisted of cDNA or gDNA derived from T cells, B-cell-depleted T cells, or PBMCs.

In the case of this clone: No antigen is known for it. No clone much larger than this one lies a single base away; base qualities are absent.

Participants in the prospective study were aged roughly 18 to 100 years, lived in some 24 United States geographic areas, and enrolled through a virtual design. In the prospective study, participants were assigned to cohorts based on the clinical history participants reported in a screening survey and a study questionnaire. Recovered participants in ImmuneRACE Cohort 3 were defined by two consecutive negative NP/OP PCR tests, clearance by a healthcare professional, or resolution of symptoms. In the prospective study, mobile phlebotomists collected whole blood, serum and a nasopharyngeal or oropharyngeal swab from each participant. Prospective study participants could optionally give additional blood draws and questionnaires over an approximately 2-month period. Before DNA extraction, prospective study blood samples were shipped either frozen or at room temperature. The germline V and J ends show losses of 6 bases and 0 bases respectively, and no gene match explains 5 bases of the junction. CDR1 and CDR2, per the germline V gene, are SGHAT and FQNNGV. The CDR3 runs 16 residues from the cysteine to the phenylalanine. The kept DNA is CDR3 alone, 48 bases in frame from the first base.

The immunoSEQ Assay, a bias-controlled multiplex PCR, was used to amplify TCRbeta CDR3 regions from genomic DNA. Processing in the source paper ran as follows. The number of nucleated cells in each sample was estimated from the amplification of reference gene primers within the assay. To quantify the absolute abundance of each unique TCRbeta CDR3 rearrangement, sequence reads were collapsed and filtered. Productive Simpson clonality was computed per sample as the square root of Simpson's diversity index over productive rearrangements. TCRdb re-hosts the immuneACCESS table, in-frame sequences only. Its copies lack some clones; in the studies checked, an unresolved V gene accounts for under half of them, and the cause for the rest is not known. That table supplies the V and J calls and clone size; D and trimming were determined from the DNA. The sample contains about 220,000 clones, 82% of them found a single time. The biggest ten clones account for about 3.2% of the sample.

Paper-wide results and their limitations: Clinical and demographic metadata were provided uncurated, with the amount varying by source and participant.

The receptor was derived from a woman in her fifties or sixties who had recovered from COVID-19. The sequenced material came from PBMCs or T cells enriched from blood (not recorded which). The chain uses TRBV11-2 and TRBJ1-5; TRBD1 aligns with 10 central bases. The encoded CDR3 is CASSPGQGISNQPQHF. The nucleotide sequence is given as TGTGCCAGCAGTCCGGGACAGGGGATTAGCAATCAGCCCCAGCATTTT.